The 26 T cell receptor beta chains presented below share a single source sample, sequenced in a study of vaccination and CD4 T cells after COVID-19. TCRdb reprocessed the PCR reads with MiXCR, giving one entry per CDR3 protein. The sample holds more than 25,000 distinct CDR3 sequences, almost 50% seen once. Time point here: late sampling 161 to 241 days after vaccination in three convalescent patients. The material was CD4+ T cells from blood, obtained about 7 months after SARS-CoV-2 vaccination. The receptors were gathered from a human donor who had recovered from COVID-19.

The gene calls are TRBV7-9 and TRBJ1-1; D is ambiguous. The germline CDR1 and CDR2 sequences are SEHNR and FQNEAQ (reference sequence). V was shortened by 2 bases and J by 6 bases, with 13 bases between the two germline ends. The CDR3 runs 14 residues. CDR3 protein: CASSLIPGLAEAFF. CDR3 sequence (DNA): TGTGCCAGCAGCTTAATTCCGGGGTTAGCTGAAGCTTTCTTT.

This clonotype was seen a single time. The chain uses TRBV7-6 and TRBJ2-7; possible D gene TRBD2, 5 bases. Germline lookup yields CDR1 SGHVS and CDR2 FNYEAQ. This CDR3 has 15 amino acids. V lost 4 bases and J 0 bases, leaving 13 bases between the germline ends. CDR3 bases: TGTGCCAGCAGCTACTTGGGGAGACCCTCCTACGAGCAGTACTTC. Residues: CASSYLGRPSYEQYF. Complete variable domain (other parts from reference TRBV7-6 and TRBJ2-7): GAGVSQSPRYKVTKRGQDVALRCDPISGHVSLYWYRQALGQGPEFLTYFNYEAQQDKSGLPNDRFSAERPEGSISTLTIQRTEQRDSAMYRCASSYLGRPSYEQYFGPGTRLTVT.

The chain recombines TRBV23-1 with TRBJ2-2, with D hard to call. TRBV23-1 is an ORF, and what it does is uncertain. Trimming took 4 bases from V and 1 from J, leaving 19 bases between them. This CDR3 is 18 amino acids long. The CDR3: CASSPPLEPSRNTGELFF. CDR3 bases: TGCGCCAGCAGTCCACCCCTTGAACCCAGCAGGAACACCGGGGAGCTGTTTTTT.

The chain combines TRBV20-1 with TRBJ2-7; TRBD2 agrees at 10 bases. The CDR3 is 18 amino acids. Losses at the gene ends were 6 bases for V and 3 bases for J; bases not matched to a gene: 20. The germline CDR1 and CDR2 sequences are DFQATT and SNEGSKA (reference sequence). The CDR3: CSAGGLGSSGRWVYEQYF. The CDR3 DNA sequence: TGCAGTGCGGGGGGCTTAGGGTCTAGCGGGAGATGGGTCTACGAGCAGTACTTC.

The rearrangement links TRBV4-1 to TRBJ2-3; 9 bases are shared with TRBD2. The germline V gene has CDR1 MGHRA and CDR2 YSYEKL. J was trimmed by 4 bases and V by 1 base; bases with no gene match: 0. This CDR3 has 14 residues. The CDR3 loop is CASSQVAGADTQYF. The CDR3 coding sequence is TGCGCCAGCAGCCAAGTAGCGGGAGCAGATACGCAGTATTTT.

The chain links TRBV7-2 to TRBJ2-1; D possibly corresponds to TRBD2 (5 bases). Between the trimmed V and J ends, which lost 3 bases and 6 bases, there was a span of 12 bases. Germline values: CDR1 SGHTA, CDR2 FQGNSA. The CDR3 is 14 amino acids. The CDR3 coding sequence is TGTGCCAGCAGCTTGGAGGTGGGAAGCAATGAGCAGTTCTTC. Translated: CASSLEVGSNEQFF.

This rearrangement joins TRBV2 to TRBJ1-1; D unclear. V lost 6 bases and J 0 bases, leaving 8 bases between the germline ends. Germline V lookup: CDR1 SNHLY, CDR2 FYNNEI. The CDR3 totals 13 residues. The DNA for the CDR3 is TGTGCCAGCAGAGATATCTTGAACACTGAAGCTTTCTTT. Its translation is CASRDILNTEAFF.

This clonotype was observed a few times. The rearrangement uses TRBV27 and TRBJ2-5; unclear D gene. CDR3 length equals 12 residues. V lost 7 bases and J lost 1, with 7 bases in between. Germline values: CDR1 MNHEY, CDR2 SMNVEV (reference sequence). The CDR3 DNA is TGTGCCAGCAAGAGTGCCCAAGAGACCCAGTACTTC. Translation gives CASKSAQETQYF.

This clonotype was observed a few times. V is TRBV5-1 and J is TRBJ1-5, with TRBD1 matching 8 bases. V was pared by 4 bases and J by 4 bases, with 7 bases of the junction left unmatched. Germline values: CDR1 SGHRS, CDR2 YFSETQ. The CDR3 runs 15 residues. CDR3 region: CASSVGTGPNQPQHF. CDR3 coding DNA: TGCGCCAGCAGCGTTGGGACAGGACCTAATCAGCCCCAGCATTTT.

A few counts support this clonotype. The J gene is TRBJ2-5, the V gene TRBV20-1; 15 bases map to TRBD2. Germline V gene lookup returns CDR1 DFQATT and CDR2 SNEGSKA (reference sequence). Trimming at V came to 5 bases and at J to 5 bases, leaving 15 bases not matched to a gene. CDR3 length: 18 residues. The CDR3 DNA follows: TGCAGTGCTGAGAACCCGGGACTAGCGGGAGGCCCTCGTGAGACCCAGTACTTC. Its translation: CSAENPGLAGGPRETQYF.

The chain recombines TRBV7-8 with TRBJ1-4; 11 positions agree with TRBD1. Germline CDR1 SGHVS, CDR2 FQNEAQ. This CDR3 has 14 amino acids. V was clipped by 6 bases and J by 7 bases; unmatched bases: 4. CDR3 DNA sequence: TGTGCCAGCAGTCCTGGACAGGGGGCTGAAAAACTGTTTTTT. Amino acids: CASSPGQGAEKLFF.

The chain joins TRBV28 to TRBJ1-1, with D maybe TRBD1 (6 bases). The V gene lost 3 bases and the J gene lost 1 base, with 12 bases spanning the gap. The CDR3 runs to 15 residues. From germline, CDR1 is MDHEN and CDR2 SYDVKM. The CDR3 loop is CASSLGGQTNTEAFF. In DNA, the CDR3 is TGTGCCAGCAGTTTGGGGGGACAAACGAACACTGAAGCTTTCTTT.

This clonotype showed up just once. The genes are TRBV2 and TRBJ2-4, with D possibly being TRBD1 (5 bases). The CDR3 is made up of 13 amino acids. Germline loops: CDR1 SNHLY, CDR2 FYNNEI. With 8 bases removed from V and 3 bases from J, the gap between germline ends came to 11 bases. The CDR3 is CASSREGKNIQYF. CDR3 nucleotide sequence: TGTGCCAGCTCCAGGGAAGGCAAAAACATTCAGTACTTC.

A word on this clonotype: One junction end does not reproduce the germline sequence, and a read error may be involved. The chain combines TRBV6-5 with TRBJ2-2; the match to TRBD1 covers 8 bases. This CDR3 has 18 residues. Germline V CDR1 and CDR2: MNHEY, SVGAGI. The CDR3 spells CASSYLRRDRTNTEELFF. The CDR3 DNA is TGTGCCAGCAGTTACCTCCGCCGGGACAGGACGAACACCGAGGAGCTGTTTTTT.

This clonotype was counted between two and nine times. V is TRBV20-1 and J is TRBJ2-3; 7 nucleotides line up with TRBD2. The CDR3 has 13 amino acids. The junction had 10 bases not matched to a gene; V was cut back by 7 bases and J by 6 bases. Looked up from germline, CDR1 is DFQATT and CDR2 is SNEGSKA (reference sequence). Written as DNA, the CDR3 is TGCAGTGGTAGCGGGCCCGGGAGGGATACGCAGTATTTT. The encoded protein is CSGSGPGRDTQYF.

This clonotype showed up just a few times. The CDR3 nucleotides read TGCAGTGCTAGTAAGGGTGATCAGCCCCAGCATTTT. Translated, it gives CSASKGDQPQHF. This sequence joins TRBV20-1 and TRBJ1-5; D is ambiguous. CDR1 DFQATT and CDR2 SNEGSKA come from the germline V gene (reference sequence). The CDR3 consists of 12 residues. V lost 3 bases and J 5 bases, leaving 8 bases between the germline ends.

This chain connects TRBV20-1 to TRBJ2-3, with 13 bases fitting TRBD2. CDR1 is DFQATT and CDR2 is SNEGSKA in the germline V gene (reference sequence). The CDR3 sequence is 16 residues long. V lost 5 bases to trimming and J lost 4 bases; unmatched junction nucleotides: 9. In DNA form, the CDR3 reads TGCAGTGCTCCCGGGACTAGCGGGGACCTCCCAGATACGCAGTATTTT. Protein: CSAPGTSGDLPDTQYF.

The rearrangement joins TRBV6-1 to TRBJ2-2; no definite D call. In germline, CDR1 is MNHNS, CDR2 SASEGT. V lost 5 bases and J 6 bases, leaving 7 bases between the germline ends. CDR3 size: 12 residues. The CDR3 DNA reads as TGTGCCAGCAGTAGTGGTGCCGGGGAGCTGTTTTTT. Translated, it gives CASSSGAGELFF.

This clonotype showed up just a few times. V is TRBV27 and J is TRBJ2-1, with D maybe TRBD2 (6 bases). Germline V gives CDR1 MNHEY, CDR2 SMNVEV (reference sequence). V was cut by 2 bases and J by 0 bases, with 8 bases left in between. There are 15 residues in the CDR3. Here the CDR3 reads CASSLNGGSYNEQFF. The DNA for the CDR3 is TGTGCCAGCAGTTTAAACGGGGGCTCCTACAATGAGCAGTTCTTC.

This chain connects TRBV2 to TRBJ2-5; 7 positions match TRBD2. This CDR3 has 14 residues. Losses at the gene ends were 0 bases for V and 5 bases for J; bases not matched to a gene: 3. Germline V gives CDR1 SNHLY, CDR2 FYNNEI. The CDR3 bases are TGTGCCAGCAGTGAAGCTGAAGCGGGGGAGACCCAGTACTTC. It translates to CASSEAEAGETQYF.

V usage is TRBV20-1 and J usage is TRBJ2-2; 8 bases map to TRBD2. Germline CDR1 DFQATT, CDR2 SNEGSKA (reference sequence). The CDR3 contains 14 residues. J gave up 4 bases and V 1 base, and 2 bases lay outside the gene matches. CDR3 sequence reads: CSARAGGSTGELFF. The DNA of the CDR3 is TGCAGTGCTAGAGCGGGAGGGTCCACCGGGGAGCTGTTTTTT.

This clonotype is medium-sized. The chain uses TRBV7-9 and TRBJ2-7, with D possibly TRBD2 on 6 matching bases. CDR3 size: 15 residues. The V end was cut by 1 base, the J end by 3 bases, with 13 bases between. Germline CDR1 and CDR2: SEHNR and FQNEAQ (reference sequence). The CDR3 region has the DNA TGTGCCAGCAGCTTAGGGGACTTCCCCGACTACGAGCAGTACTTC. It yields the protein CASSLGDFPDYEQYF. The complete variable domain, with remaining parts taken from reference TRBV7-9 and TRBJ2-7, reads DTGVSQNPRHKITKRGQNVTFRCDPISEHNRLYWYRQTLGQGPEFLTYFQNEAQLEKSRLLSDRFSAERPKGSFSTLEIQRTEQGDSAMYLCASSLGDFPDYEQYFGPGTRLTVT.

Only a few counts were recorded for this clonotype. The chain carries TRBV27 and TRBJ2-5; 7 bases match TRBD2. Germline V gives CDR1 MNHEY, CDR2 SMNVEV (reference sequence). Trimming removed 6 bases from V and 2 bases from J; junction bases left unmatched: 9. This CDR3 has 15 residues. CDR3 in amino acids: CASRPLGSGQETQYF. CDR3 coding DNA: TGTGCCAGCAGGCCTCTCGGTAGCGGGCAAGAGACCCAGTACTTC.

Concerning this clonotype itself: At one end the junction does not follow the germline gene, possibly because of a read error. This sequence joins TRBV5-1 and TRBJ2-5; D might be TRBD2 (5 bases). The CDR3 extends over 12 amino acids. The V gene's germline CDR1 is SGHRS and CDR2 YFSETQ. CDR3 nucleotides: TGTGCCAGCAGCTTGGAGGCGGAGACCCAGTACTTC. Amino acid sequence: CASSLEAETQYF.

The rearrangement uses TRBV6-1 and TRBJ2-7; no clear D. V lost 6 bases and J lost 0, with 9 bases in between. The CDR3 is 13 residues long. Germline V lookup: CDR1 MNHNS, CDR2 SASEGT. As DNA, the CDR3 is TGTGCCAGCAGCTCCCCAAGCTCCTACGAGCAGTACTTC. This encodes CASSSPSSYEQYF.

By proportion, this clonotype is medium-sized. This chain connects TRBV7-9 to TRBJ1-6; 7 positions agree with TRBD1. Trimming at V came to 5 bases and at J to 5 bases, leaving 6 bases not matched to a gene. Germline V gene lookup returns CDR1 SEHNR and CDR2 FQNEAQ (reference sequence). The CDR3 is made up of 15 amino acids. As DNA, the CDR3 is TGTGCCAGCAGCCCCCTACAGGGGAATAATTCACCCCTCCACTTT. Its translation: CASSPLQGNNSPLHF.